A single T cell receptor (beta chain) is shown here with its context. Its antigen is as yet unknown. A single record per CDR3 protein comes from TCRdb applying MiXCR to the RACE reads. The sample carries some 360,000 distinct CDR3 sequences, roughly 5% recorded once. CDR3 size: 11 residues. Trimming removed 0 bases at V and 12 bases at J, with 6 bases between. CDR1 ENHRY and CDR2 SYGVKD come from the germline V gene. Time point of the sample: pre-sensitization, week 0. Described treatment: therapeutic diphenylcyclopropenone sensitization with weekly scalp DPC. The sample belongs to a study of human T cells and chemical hapten exposure. Findings of the study overall: No shift was seen in TCRs above 1 in 1000 frequency with DPC sensitization. With patch test score, the counts of PT1 expanded TCRs showed a positive correlation.

J is TRBJ2-1 and V is TRBV10-3; the D gene is possibly TRBD2 (5 bases). The TCR comes from a woman aged 50 to 60 with alopecia areata. Some clones in this sample may be carry-over from other donors' samples. The sequencing here drew on whole blood, taken in connection with sensitization to the hapten diphenylcyclopropenone (DPC). The CDR3 is CAISESGRQFF. The CDR3 DNA sequence: TGTGCCATCAGTGAGTCGGGGAGGCAGTTCTTC.